The 20 T cell receptor beta chains below all came from one sample that was sequenced in a study of breast tumors, draining lymph nodes, adjacent tissues. Breast cancer patients provided tissue from their axillary draining lymph nodes. TCRdb independently ran MiXCR on the multiplex PCR reads; one entry per CDR3 protein. There are approximately 100,000 distinct CDR3 sequences in the sample; around 21% occur only once, and roughly 1.2% lies in the top ten. The source material was axillary lymph node tissue. These TCRs come from a female donor with breast cancer. Some clones in this sample may be carry-over from other donors' samples.

The chain links TRBV19 to TRBJ2-1; D possibly corresponds to TRBD1 (6 bases). In germline, CDR1 is LNHDA, CDR2 SQIVND (reference sequence). V was trimmed by 4 bases and J by 0 bases, leaving 13 bases between them. The CDR3 loop spans 16 amino acids. DNA for the CDR3: TGTGCCAGTAGTAAGAAAGGGGACATCTCCTACAATGAGCAGTTCTTC. Its translation: CASSKKGDISYNEQFF. Based on the CDR3 plus reference TRBV19 and TRBJ2-1, the full variable domain is DGGITQSPKYLFRKEGQNVTLSCEQNLNHDAMYWYRQDPGQGLRLIYYSQIVNDFQKGDIAEGYSVSREKKESFPLTVTSAQKNPTAFYLCASSKKGDISYNEQFFGPGTRLTVL.

This clonotype has a count of ten or more. The rearrangement uses TRBV9 and TRBJ1-6; the D gene is possibly TRBD1 (5 bases). The germline V gene encodes CDR1 SGDLS and CDR2 YYNGEE. The CDR3 runs to 17 residues. Trimming took 3 bases from V and 7 from J, leaving 20 bases between them. In DNA form, the CDR3 reads TGTGCCAGCAGCGCAGACAGTACCGGGACCCTAAATTCACCCCTCCACTTT. This encodes CASSADSTGTLNSPLHF.

This clonotype was recorded many times. The chain uses TRBV24-1 and TRBJ1-2; 8 bases are a match to TRBD1. Germline CDR1 reads KGHDR; CDR2 reads SFDVKD. V trimming: 3 bases; J trimming: 3 bases; junction bases outside the gene matches: 2. This CDR3 is built from 14 residues. This CDR3 reads CATSDAGGYYGYTF. The CDR3 DNA follows: TGTGCCACCAGTGATGCAGGGGGCTACTATGGCTACACCTTC.

This clonotype came up many times. The chain combines TRBV6-5 with TRBJ2-3; 7 bases match TRBD1. The germline V gene has CDR1 MNHEY and CDR2 SVGAGI. This CDR3 has 13 amino acids. V was pared by 5 bases and J by 4 bases, with 3 bases of the junction left unmatched. The CDR3 DNA follows: TGTGCCAGCAGTACCCAGGGGGCAGATACGCAGTATTTT. Translated: CASSTQGADTQYF.

Many counts were recorded for this clonotype. The chain carries TRBV6-5 and TRBJ2-5, with D perhaps TRBD1 (7 bases). The CDR3 is 12 residues long. Germline lookup yields CDR1 MNHEY and CDR2 SVGAGI. Between the trimmed V and J ends, which lost 10 bases and 5 bases, there was a span of 14 bases. The CDR3, as DNA: TGTGCCACCCAGGGGGGCCTGGAGACCCAGTACTTC. Encoded protein: CATQGGLETQYF.

This clonotype was found many times. The V call is TRBV6-5, the J call TRBJ1-4; unclear D gene. CDR3 length equals 13 residues. Trimming took off 6 bases at V and 5 bases at J, with 10 bases between the two ends. Germline values: CDR1 MNHEY, CDR2 SVGAGI. CDR3 protein: CASRTPLNEKLFF. The CDR3 nucleotides read TGTGCCAGCAGAACACCATTGAATGAAAAACTGTTTTTT.

This clonotype was recorded many times. This sequence joins TRBV28 and TRBJ1-2, with D unclear. V was trimmed by 5 bases and J by 6 bases, leaving 19 bases between them. Germline V CDR1 and CDR2: MDHEN, SYDVKM. The CDR3 runs to 15 residues. The chain's CDR3 is CASSGSSSNYDGYTF. The CDR3 nucleotides are TGTGCCAGCAGTGGCTCGAGTAGCAATTACGATGGCTACACCTTC.

The chain employs TRBV28 and TRBJ1-1; D unresolved. V lost 5 bases and J lost 5, with 6 bases in between. Germline CDR1 reads MDHEN; CDR2 reads SYDVKM. This CDR3 has 11 amino acids. CDR3 amino acids: CASSPRTEAFF. For the CDR3, the DNA is TGTGCCAGCAGTCCTCGAACTGAAGCTTTCTTT.

This clonotype was detected many times. This sequence joins TRBV12-5 and TRBJ2-5; 11 nucleotides align to TRBD1. V lost 6 bases and J lost 1; bases outside the gene matches: 7. Germline V CDR1 and CDR2: LGHNT, FRNRAP. This CDR3 has 16 amino acids. CDR3: CASGPDRGRPQETQYF. The CDR3 bases are TGTGCTAGTGGCCCGGACAGGGGGCGACCCCAAGAGACCCAGTACTTC.

This clonotype was counted a few times. V and J are TRBV28 and TRBJ2-2, with D possibly being TRBD1 (6 bases). V dropped 6 bases and J dropped 7 bases, with 15 bases sitting between them. The CDR3 sequence is 14 residues long. Germline V gene lookup returns CDR1 MDHEN and CDR2 SYDVKM. CDR3 coding DNA: TGTGCCAGCAGAAAATTCGGACAGAGCGGGGAGCTGTTTTTT. As protein: CASRKFGQSGELFF.

The sample holds a few counts of this clonotype. A read error may be the cause here, since a much bigger clone is one base away. The V call is TRBV12-3 or TRBV12-4, the J call TRBJ2-1, with D unclear. The CDR3 loop spans 12 amino acids. CDR3 region: CVSTTRYNEQFF. The CDR3 bases are TGTGTCAGCACCACGCGCTACAATGAGCAGTTCTTC.

There are a few counts of this clonotype. This could be a read error, since a much larger clone is one nucleotide away. The V gene is TRBV20-1, the J gene TRBJ1-2, with D perhaps TRBD1 (5 bases). The CDR3 spans 14 residues. Germline CDR1 is DFQATT and CDR2 is SNEGSKA (reference sequence). Trimming shortened V by 1 base and J by 6 bases, and 15 bases separated the two germline ends. CDR3 sequence: CSARAPWAGNGYTF. For the CDR3, the DNA is TGCAGTGCTAGAGCGCCTTGGGCAGGGAATGGCTACACCTTC.

This clonotype showed up many times. This chain connects TRBV29-1 to TRBJ2-3; weak D call: TRBD2 (7 bases). Germline V gene lookup returns CDR1 SQVTM and CDR2 ANQGSEA. This CDR3 has 13 amino acids. V was shortened by 4 bases and J by 6 bases, with 14 bases between the two germline ends. The CDR3 loop reads CSVVYGGADTQYF. The CDR3, as DNA: TGCAGCGTTGTTTATGGGGGGGCGGATACGCAGTATTTT.

This clonotype appeared a few times. Given a much more abundant clone one base away, this may be a read error. The V gene is TRBV10-3, the J gene TRBJ1-5, with D tentatively TRBD1 (6 bases). Trimming removed 4 bases from V and 2 bases from J, with 12 bases in between. This CDR3 is 15 amino acids long. CDR1 is ENHRY and CDR2 is SYGVKD in the germline V gene. The chain's CDR3 is CAISGTENGNQPQHF. The DNA for the CDR3 is TGTGCCATCAGTGGGACAGAGAATGGCAATCAGCCCCAGCATTTT.

This chain uses TRBV27 with TRBJ1-2; 7 bases map to TRBD1. This CDR3 is built from 13 residues. In germline, CDR1 is MNHEY, CDR2 SMNVEV (reference sequence). V lost 8 bases to trimming and J lost 4 bases; unmatched junction nucleotides: 7. The CDR3 DNA reads TGTGCCAGCGGACAGGAGGAGTTCTATGGCTACACCTTC. Translating it yields CASGQEEFYGYTF.

This clonotype was detected ten times or more. This chain links TRBV2 with TRBJ2-7, with 7 positions matching TRBD1. Looked up from germline, CDR1 is SNHLY and CDR2 is FYNNEI. The CDR3 has 16 residues. Trimming removed 1 base from V and 1 base from J; junction bases left unmatched: 7. The CDR3 DNA is TGTGCCAGCAGTGAAGGGGGCTGGGACAGATCCTACGAGCAGTACTTC. Amino acids: CASSEGGWDRSYEQYF. Filled out from reference TRBV2 and TRBJ2-7, the complete variable domain reads EPEVTQTPSHQVTQMGQEVILRCVPISNHLYFYWYRQILGQKVEFLVSFYNNEISEKSEIFDDQFSVERPDGSNFTLKIRSTKLEDSAMYFCASSEGGWDRSYEQYFGPGTRLTVT.

This clonotype was counted ten times or more. The chain uses TRBV9 and TRBJ2-7, with 8 bases fitting TRBD2. The V gene's germline CDR1 is SGDLS and CDR2 YYNGEE. With 0 bases clipped from V and 2 bases from J, the junction kept 7 bases outside the gene matches. The CDR3 sequence is 16 residues long. The CDR3 DNA reads TGTGCCAGCAGCGTAGGTGGGACTAGTGAAGCCTACGAGCAGTACTTC. Protein product: CASSVGGTSEAYEQYF.

This rearrangement joins TRBV7-2 to TRBJ1-1; no reliable D call. The CDR3 consists of 13 residues. V lost 2 bases, J lost 5 bases, and 9 bases lay in between. Germline assignment: CDR1 SGHTA and CDR2 FQGNSA. The CDR3 sequence is CASSLWYGTEAFF. As DNA, the CDR3 is TGTGCCAGCAGCTTATGGTACGGGACTGAAGCTTTCTTT.

J is TRBJ2-1 and V is TRBV20-1; 9 bases agree with TRBD2. Germline V gene sequence: CDR1 DFQATT, CDR2 SNEGSKA (reference sequence). The length of the CDR3 is 18 residues. As DNA, the CDR3 is TGCACTGACCAAAGGCCAGCGGGGGGTGATCACTCCTACAATGAGCAGTTCTTC. It codes for CTDQRPAGGDHSYNEQFF.

This clonotype was recorded many times. The chain has TRBV19 and TRBJ2-7; TRBD1 matches 7 bases. The CDR3 is made up of 14 amino acids. CDR1 is LNHDA and CDR2 is SQIVND in the germline V gene (reference sequence). Trimming at V came to 3 bases and at J to 1 base, leaving 3 bases not matched to a gene. The CDR3 reads CASSIVRGSYEQYF. The DNA of the CDR3 is TGTGCCAGTAGTATCGTCAGGGGGTCCTACGAGCAGTACTTC.